This T cell receptor (beta chain) appears in the sequencing data of a study of shared clonotypes between healthy human individuals (dated by TCRdb to the early 2020s). General notes on the study: Two women and a few men aged 18 to 49 years were included in the cohort. Per donor, leukapheresis produced somewhere between about 0.9 and 10 billion PBMCs. To increase sequencing depth and limit assay-specific biases, different laboratories used diverse techniques to prepare libraries and sequence TCR repertoires. To estimate repertoire size and how much clonotype sharing occurs between individuals, the study deeply sequenced the blood TCR repertoires of several healthy adults. Per donor, three plates each were used for CD4 naive and CD4 memory, two for CD8 naive, and one for CD8 memory. On the study overall, not on this receptor specifically: Higher generation probabilities were observed for clonotypes shared by all four sorted-subset donors than for non-shared clonotypes. Estimated clonotype richness was generally larger for naive than for memory subsets. When a handful of donors were compared, the shared fraction of clonotypes was around 5% for naive CD4, more than 3% for naive CD8, 2% to 2.5% for memory CD4, and 0.35% to 0.4% for memory CD8. Pairwise subsampling indicated that sequencing depth was expected to affect the degree of clonotype sharing among donors. Rarefaction of sorted-subset datasets indicated incomplete sequencing despite the large sequencing depth. Because the study included a small number of donors, the genetic and exposure-history diversity represented was limited. Sampling was restricted to blood, and TCR repertoires in tissue are likely to differ from TCR repertoires in blood.

A note on this clone: The clone's antigen remains unknown. Base qualities are missing; no much larger clone stands one base away.

For CDR1 and CDR2, the germline V gene lists SGHNT and YENEEA. Measured from the cysteine to the phenylalanine, the CDR3 is 15 residues long. Just the 45-base CDR3 DNA is kept, in frame starting at base 1. V is cut by 2 bases and J by 0 bases, and the space between the germline ends is 8 bases. The donors were healthy, HIV-negative adults who had no recently reported acute infections or vaccinations. Every donor was a Caucasian adult residing in Nashville, Tennessee, USA. CD4+ T cells were enriched through magnetic negative selection, after which naive cells were positively selected on CD45RA and the remaining negative fraction served as the memory subset. Blood was obtained by leukapheresis, after which PBMCs were separated by Ficoll-Histopaque density gradient centrifugation and cryopreserved in liquid nitrogen vapor phase. Analytical flow cytometry was used to check the purity and quantity of each magnetically sorted T cell population. Genomic DNA was isolated from every sorted fraction and measured by UV absorbance on a Nanodrop 2000c.

TCR CDR3 regions were amplified from genomic DNA by multiplex PCR using the deep immunoSEQ assay. Genomic DNA extracted from each cell subset was distributed evenly over all wells of several immunoSEQ 96-well plates, and each plate served as one replicate. For sorted subsets, 200 ng of genomic DNA, equivalent to some 30,000 T cell genomes, went into each replicate PCR. Purified libraries were quantified with a Qubit 3.0 fluorometer, sized on a Bioanalyzer 2100, and re-quantified with the KAPA Library Quantification kit. Every immunoSEQ 96-well plate was sequenced on a separate single-read 150-cycle Illumina NextSeq 550 flow cell. Turning to the authors' computational methods: Because the immunoSEQ output held only junctional sequences and lacked quality scores, the filtering could not match the filtering applied to full-length reads. Sequences were annotated with PyIR, a Python wrapper for IgBLAST v1.9, using IMGT germline references to assign V/J genes and CDR3. Reads were removed for weak V/J assignments (E-value above 1e-6), missing CDR3, stop codons, out-of-frame junctions, or ambiguous translated residues. V3J clonotypes were defined as sequences sharing an identical inferred V gene, J gene, and CDR3 amino acid sequence. To compute the percentage overlap between repertoires, the number of shared unique clonotypes was divided by the size of the smaller repertoire. Repertoire richness was assessed with RTK rarefaction, the Chao1 estimator, and Recon v2.1 estimates of unobserved clonotypes. Generation probabilities for all TCRbeta clonotypes obtained by the gDNA method from a handful of donors were computed using OLGA. TCRdb took this table from immuneACCESS and kept in-frame rearrangements with V and J called. Such tables lack part of the clones; where checked against another copy, unresolved V genes explain under half of the gap, and the rest is unexplained. V and J calls and clone size are given by that table; D and trimming were obtained from the DNA. This sample lists 2,100,000 or so clones; 90% to 96% were detected once. The ten largest clones represent 0.1% to 0.15% of the sample.

Sequenced sample: naive CD4+ T cells sorted from blood. The cell subset or site label, read with the paper, signifies: CD45RA+ positively selected. The V gene is TRBV11-3 and the J gene is TRBJ2-1; the D segment cannot be called with confidence. The sequence was collected from a man younger than 35 in good health. The DNA sequence reads TGTGCCAGCAGCTTACAACTTAGCTCCTACAATGAGCAGTTCTTC. Its amino acids are CASSLQLSSYNEQFF.